The 5 T cell receptor beta chains below come from one sample, sequenced in a study of control samples from healthy donors and cancer patients. Assay used: immunoSEQ multiplex PCR; TCRdb lists only in-frame clones, some missing. The sample comprises roughly 170,000 clones, 75% to 95% of which are singletons, and 2% to 2.5% rests with the top ten. Sequencing used blood. The origin of the receptors is a woman in her thirties or forties in good health.

This chain uses TRBV2 with TRBJ1-2; D gene ambiguous. The germline V and J ends were trimmed by 4 bases and 3 bases, with 3 bases remaining between them. The CDR3 runs 11 residues. CDR1 and CDR2 (germline): SNHLY, FYNNEI. This CDR3 is CASSGDYGYTF. CDR3 DNA: TGTGCCAGCAGTGGGGACTATGGCTACACCTTC.

This chain connects TRBV11-3 to TRBJ1-3; D gene uncertain. The V and J ends lost 1 base and 2 bases respectively, with 15 bases between them. The CDR3 spans 17 residues. Germline CDR1 is SGHNT and CDR2 is YENEEA. The CDR3 bases are TGTGCCAGCAGCTTAGGGCCTATCGCCATGGCTGGAAACACCATATATTTT. Translating gives CASSLGPIAMAGNTIYF.

This clone was found once. The chain is built from TRBV28 and TRBJ1-5; 12 nucleotides align to TRBD1. Per the germline V gene, CDR1 is MDHEN and CDR2 is SYDVKM. CDR3 length: 14 residues. V was pared by 5 bases and J by 8 bases, with 4 bases of the junction left unmatched. CDR3: CASSMGQGAKPQHF. The CDR3 DNA follows: TGTGCCAGCAGTATGGGACAGGGGGCGAAGCCCCAGCATTTT.

The rearrangement uses TRBV2 and TRBJ2-2; D is ambiguous. Germline-derived CDR1 and CDR2 are SNHLY and FYNNEI. The CDR3 is 17 amino acids. Trimming cost V 2 bases and J 1 base, with 14 bases left between them. The CDR3 region has the DNA TGTGCCAGCAGTGAACTCCCCGGCCTGTTGAACACCGGGGAGCTGTTTTTT. The encoded protein is CASSELPGLLNTGELFF.

The chain carries TRBV19 and TRBJ1-5; the D gene is possibly TRBD1 (6 bases). This CDR3 spans 13 amino acids. Germline CDR1 is LNHDA and CDR2 is SQIVND (reference sequence). The V end lost 5 bases, the J end lost 3 bases, and 8 bases lay between the germline ends. The CDR3 DNA is TGTGCCAGTAGTGGACAGCTCAATCAGCCCCAGCATTTT. This translates into CASSGQLNQPQHF.